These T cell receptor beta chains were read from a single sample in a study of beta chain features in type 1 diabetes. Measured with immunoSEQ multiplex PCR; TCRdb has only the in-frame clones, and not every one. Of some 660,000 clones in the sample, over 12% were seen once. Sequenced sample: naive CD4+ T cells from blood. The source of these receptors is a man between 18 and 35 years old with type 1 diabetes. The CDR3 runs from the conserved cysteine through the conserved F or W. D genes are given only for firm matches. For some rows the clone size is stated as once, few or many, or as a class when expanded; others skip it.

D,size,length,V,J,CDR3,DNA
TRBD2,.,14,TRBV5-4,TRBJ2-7,CASSPWTSIYEQYF,TGTGCCAGCAGCCCTTGGACTAGCATCTACGAGCAGTACTTC
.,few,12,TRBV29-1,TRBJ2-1,CSVEAAYNEQFF,TGCAGCGTGGAAGCGGCCTACAATGAGCAGTTCTTC
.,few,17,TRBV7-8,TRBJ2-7,CASSLYLSTESSYEQYF,TGTGCCAGCAGCTTATACCTCTCGACAGAAAGCTCCTACGAGCAGTACTTC
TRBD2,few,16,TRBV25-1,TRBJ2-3,CASSEVLAGSVDTQYF,TGTGCCAGCAGTGAGGTACTAGCGGGATCAGTAGATACGCAGTATTTT
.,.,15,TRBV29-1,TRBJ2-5,CSTRQRISYQETQYF,TGCAGCACCCGACAGAGAATTAGTTACCAAGAGACCCAGTACTTC
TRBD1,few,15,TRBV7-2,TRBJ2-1,CASSTSGTGLHEQFF,TGTGCCAGCAGCACTTCCGGGACAGGGTTGCATGAGCAGTTCTTC
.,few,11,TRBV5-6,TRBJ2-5,CASSLDETQYF,TGTGCCAGCAGCTTGGATGAGACCCAGTACTTC
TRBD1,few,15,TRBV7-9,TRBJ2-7,CASSSGTGSSYEQYF,TGTGCCAGCAGCTCCGGGACAGGGAGCTCCTACGAGCAGTACTTC
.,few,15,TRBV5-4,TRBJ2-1,CASSLDQGKYNEQFF,TGTGCCAGCAGCTTGGATCAGGGTAAATACAATGAGCAGTTCTTC
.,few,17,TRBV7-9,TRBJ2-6,CASTARMGEYGANVLTF,TGTGCCAGCACGGCACGGATGGGGGAATACGGGGCCAACGTCCTGACTTTC
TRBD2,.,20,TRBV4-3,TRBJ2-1,CASSQGTSGGAPSSYNEQFF,TGCGCCAGCAGCCAAGGGACTAGCGGGGGGGCCCCCAGCTCCTACAATGAGCAGTTCTTC
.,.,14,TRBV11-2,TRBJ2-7,CASSWAGTTYEQYF,TGTGCCAGCAGCTGGGCGGGTACCACCTACGAGCAGTACTTC
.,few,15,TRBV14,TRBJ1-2,CASSQGSGQPYGYTF,TGTGCCAGCAGCCAAGGTTCCGGACAACCCTATGGCTACACCTTC
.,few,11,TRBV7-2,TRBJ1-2,CASSDLTGYTF,TGTGCCAGCAGTGACCTGACGGGCTACACCTTC
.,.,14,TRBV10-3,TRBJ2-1,CAISVRDLNNEQFF,TGTGCCATCAGTGTACGGGACCTCAACAATGAGCAGTTCTTC
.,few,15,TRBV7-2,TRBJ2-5,CASSLAAQAGETQYF,TGTGCCAGCAGCCTAGCTGCTCAGGCAGGGGAGACCCAGTACTTC
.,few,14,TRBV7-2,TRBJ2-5,CASSFFSGEETQYF,TGTGCCAGCAGCTTTTTTTCAGGGGAGGAGACCCAGTACTTC
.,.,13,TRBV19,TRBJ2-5,CASGSGRGETQYF,TGTGCCAGCGGCTCGGGGCGTGGGGAGACCCAGTACTTC
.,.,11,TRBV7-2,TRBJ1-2,CASSYFEGYTF,TGTGCCAGCAGCTATTTTGAGGGCTACACCTTC
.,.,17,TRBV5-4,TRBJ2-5,CASRGVAAREGQETQYF,TGTGCCAGCAGAGGGGTGGCGGCGCGGGAAGGGCAAGAGACCCAGTACTTC
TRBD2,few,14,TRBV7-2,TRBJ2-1,CASSQAGGRHEQFF,TGTGCCAGCAGCCAAGCGGGGGGGCGCCATGAGCAGTTCTTC
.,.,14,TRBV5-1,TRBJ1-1,CASSLKARDTEAFF,TGCGCCAGCAGCTTGAAGGCCAGGGACACTGAAGCTTTCTTT
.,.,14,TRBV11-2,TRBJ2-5,CASSPRSVGETQYF,TGTGCCAGCAGCCCTCGCAGCGTGGGGGAGACCCAGTACTTC
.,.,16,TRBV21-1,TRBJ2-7,CASSKGLAGATYEQYF,TGTGCCAGCAGCAAAGGACTAGCGGGAGCTACCTACGAGCAGTACTTC
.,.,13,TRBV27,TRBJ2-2,CASIDRGSGELFF,TGTGCCAGCATAGACCGGGGATCCGGGGAGCTGTTTTTT
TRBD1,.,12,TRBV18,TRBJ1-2,CASSPQDRSCTF,TGTGCCAGCTCACCACAGGACAGGAGCTGCACCTTC
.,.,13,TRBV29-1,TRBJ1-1,CSVVLQGNTEAFF,TGCAGCGTCGTCCTACAGGGGAACACTGAAGCTTTCTTT